This T cell receptor (beta chain) is drawn from a study of OX40 agonist ivuxolimab in advanced cancers. Per germline, CDR1 SGHTA and CDR2 FQGNSA. V shed 0 bases, J shed 2 bases, and the junction held 3 bases outside the gene matches. The CDR3 spans 15 residues. Autoimmune disease history or systemic immunosuppression was exclusionary. The table came from immunoSEQ multiplex PCR; TCRdb's copy has only in-frame clones and leaves some out. The repertoire holds about 61,000 clones, with around 88% as singletons. This receptor was taken from an adult with an advanced solid tumor such as melanoma, head and neck, liver or kidney cancer. The gene calls are TRBV7-2 and TRBJ1-1, with TRBD1 matching over 7 bases. Specimen: CD4+ or CD8+ T cells sorted from blood, collected in a trial of the OX40 agonist ivuxolimab. The CDR3 loop reads CASSLAGTANTEAFF. DNA of the CDR3: TGTGCCAGCAGCTTAGCGGGGACAGCCAACACTGAAGCTTTCTTT.